This T cell receptor beta chain was observed in a study of cytomegalovirus exposure and HLA in healthy donors. The PCR was carried out with 60 Vbeta primers and 13 Jbeta primers. Clones were sequenced by immunoSEQ multiplex PCR, and TCRdb holds only the in-frame ones, with some missing. The sample has 310,000 or so clones; roughly 90% are singletons. This sequence was found in a woman between 18 and 29 years old in good health and CMV-seronegative. Material: PBMCs.

In DNA form, the CDR3 reads TGTGCCAGCAGCCAAGTGGAGGTACCCACTTCACCCCTCCACTTT. Its protein product is CASSQVEVPTSPLHF. The V call is TRBV14, the J call TRBJ1-6, with D uncertain. Trimming pared 1 base from V and 9 bases from J, leaving 13 bases between. The CDR3 is 15 residues long. Germline CDR1 SGHDN, CDR2 FVKESK.